This TCR beta chain was recovered during a study of blood T cell repertoires in COVID-19. Measured with immunoSEQ multiplex PCR; TCRdb has only the in-frame clones, and not every one. The table shows 20,000 to 30,000 clones, with around 90% occurring only once. The V gene's germline CDR1 is MNHEY and CDR2 SMNVEV (reference sequence). The CDR3 spans 14 residues. V lost 3 bases and J lost 6, with 13 bases in between. The chain couples TRBV27 to TRBJ2-3, with a weak D call TRBD2 (5 bases). Sequenced sample: peripheral blood. The receptor was isolated from a human donor in a cohort sampled during active COVID-19. CDR3 in DNA: TGTGCCAGCAGTTTCCTGACCCGAGGGGATACGCAGTATTTT. Its protein product is CASSFLTRGDTQYF.